Listed below are T cell receptor beta chains from one sample, sequenced in a study of cytomegalovirus exposure and HLA in healthy donors. Using immunoSEQ multiplex PCR, the repertoire was profiled, and TCRdb retains in-frame clones only, with some absent. This sample has 200,000 to 250,000 clones, with around 80% found just once. The specimen was PBMCs. These receptors all come from a woman in her 30s in good health and CMV-seropositive. CDR3s include the opening cysteine and the closing phenylalanine or tryptophan. The D gene is left open where the match is weak. Clone size is shown for a subset of rows, as once, few, many or a class of expanded clone.

V	size	J	D	CDR3	DNA
TRBV7-9	-	TRBJ1-1	-	CASSYQDYSEAFF	TGTGCCAGCAGTTACCAGGACTATAGCGAAGCTTTCTTT
TRBV2	-	TRBJ2-1	TRBD2	CASSVRRENNEQFF	TGTGCCAGCAGTGTAAGGCGGGAGAACAATGAGCAGTTCTTC
TRBV30	-	TRBJ2-3	-	CAWSVMGGGDTQYF	TGTGCCTGGAGTGTTATGGGAGGGGGAGATACGCAGTATTTT
TRBV7-6	-	TRBJ2-3	-	CASSLDYSTDTQYF	TGTGCCAGCAGCTTAGACTATAGCACAGATACGCAGTATTTT
TRBV4-2	-	TRBJ2-7	-	CASRAQTNPSYEQYF	TGTGCCAGCAGGGCTCAAACCAATCCCTCCTACGAGCAGTACTTC
TRBV9	-	TRBJ2-1	TRBD2	CASSDGTSGSYNEQFF	TGTGCCAGCAGCGACGGGACTAGCGGCTCCTACAATGAGCAGTTCTTC
TRBV2	-	TRBJ2-2	-	CASSPRSGGVGELFF	TGTGCCAGCAGTCCCAGATCCGGGGGCGTTGGGGAGCTGTTTTTT
TRBV5-6	-	TRBJ1-3	-	CASSSLGSGNTIYF	TGTGCCAGCAGCTCCCTCGGGTCTGGAAACACCATATATTTT
TRBV2	-	TRBJ2-2	-	CASSWATGELFF	TGTGCCAGCTCATGGGCCACCGGGGAGCTGTTTTTT
TRBV7-9	-	TRBJ2-1	TRBD2	CASSPPRGSSYNEQFF	TGTGCCAGCAGCCCCCCCCGCGGGAGCTCCTACAATGAGCAGTTCTTC
TRBV27	-	TRBJ2-1	TRBD1	CASRQGVASYNEQFF	TGTGCCAGCAGACAGGGGGTAGCCTCCTACAATGAGCAGTTCTTC
TRBV2	-	TRBJ2-5	TRBD2	CASTAEKGLAGGTQYF	TGTGCCAGCACCGCCGAGAAGGGACTAGCGGGGGGGACCCAGTACTTC
TRBV25-1	-	TRBJ1-2	-	CASSEYGGVYGYTF	TGTGCCAGCAGTGAATATGGAGGGGTTTATGGCTACACCTTC
TRBV27	-	TRBJ1-1	-	CASSLSPGASREAFF	TGTGCCAGCAGTTTATCTCCCGGCGCCTCTCGTGAAGCTTTCTTT
TRBV7-2	-	TRBJ2-5	TRBD2	CASSLMASGIPYQETQYF	TGTGCCAGCAGCTTAATGGCTAGCGGGATACCGTACCAAGAGACCCAGTACTTC
TRBV30	-	TRBJ1-2	TRBD1	CAWGGYGTENYGYTF	TGTGCCTGGGGGGGATACGGGACAGAGAACTATGGCTACACCTTC
TRBV4-2	-	TRBJ2-3	-	CASSQDRSSTQYF	TGTGCCAGCAGCCAAGACAGGTCAAGTACGCAGTATTTT
TRBV6-1	-	TRBJ2-7	-	CASRRGVHEQYF	TGTGCCAGCAGGAGGGGGGTCCACGAGCAGTACTTC
TRBV20-1	many	TRBJ2-1	-	CSAGENEQFF	TGCAGTGCGGGAGAGAATGAGCAGTTCTTC
TRBV6-5	-	TRBJ1-1	-	CASSPLSNTEAFF	TGTGCCAGCAGTCCCCTTTCGAACACTGAAGCTTTCTTT
TRBV6-6	-	TRBJ1-2	TRBD1	CASSYRQGTGYGYTF	TGTGCCAGCAGTTACCGGCAGGGGACAGGCTATGGCTACACCTTC
TRBV6-5	-	TRBJ2-7	TRBD1	CASSPGQGADYEQYF	TGTGCCAGCAGTCCGGGACAGGGGGCGGACTACGAGCAGTACTTC
TRBV9	-	TRBJ2-7	-	CASSVGDIFYEQYF	TGTGCCAGCAGCGTAGGCGATATCTTCTACGAGCAGTACTTC
TRBV7-3	-	TRBJ1-1	-	CASSPSRDTEAFF	TGTGCCAGCAGTCCCTCAAGGGACACTGAAGCTTTCTTT
TRBV11-2	-	TRBJ1-4	-	CASSGTSNEKLFF	TGTGCCAGCAGCGGCACTTCTAATGAAAAACTGTTTTTT
TRBV7-2	few	TRBJ2-7	-	CASSLFLGTPYEQYF	TGTGCCAGCAGCTTGTTTCTGGGAACTCCCTACGAGCAGTACTTC
TRBV11-2	-	TRBJ1-4	-	CASTPAGVIGKLFF	TGTGCCAGCACCCCCGCTGGGGTGATCGGAAAACTGTTTTTT
TRBV11-2	few	TRBJ2-7	-	CASSSHLSYEQYF	TGTGCCAGCAGCTCACATCTGAGCTACGAGCAGTACTTC
TRBV27	once	TRBJ1-5	-	CASSWGMDSNQPQHF	TGTGCCAGCAGTTGGGGTATGGACAGCAATCAGCCCCAGCATTTT
TRBV30	-	TRBJ1-2	-	CAWSPSGGRRFGNYGYTF	TGTGCCTGGAGCCCCTCTGGCGGCAGGAGATTCGGTAACTATGGCTACACCTTC
TRBV9	few	TRBJ2-3	-	CASSVAPPDTQYF	TGTGCCAGCAGCGTAGCTCCGCCGGATACGCAGTATTTT
TRBV28	-	TRBJ2-7	-	CASRNEVNLKTYEQYF	TGTGCCAGCAGAAACGAGGTGAACCTGAAAACCTACGAGCAGTACTTC
TRBV11-2	-	TRBJ2-3	-	CASTATDTQYF	TGTGCCAGCACCGCCACAGATACGCAGTATTTT
TRBV9	-	TRBJ1-1	-	CASGMRNTEAFF	TGTGCCAGCGGGATGAGGAACACTGAAGCTTTCTTT
TRBV15	-	TRBJ1-2	-	CATYGLPGGYTF	TGTGCCACCTACGGTTTGCCGGGTGGCTACACCTTC
TRBV11-1	-	TRBJ1-2	-	CASSSSETHYGYTF	TGTGCCAGCAGCTCCTCTGAGACCCACTATGGCTACACCTTC
TRBV29-1	-	TRBJ1-2	TRBD1	CSVNTGTGSYGYTF	TGCAGCGTTAACACCGGGACAGGGTCCTATGGCTACACCTTC
TRBV2	-	TRBJ2-1	-	CASNWSNEQFF	TGTGCCAGCAATTGGTCCAATGAGCAGTTCTTC
TRBV6-5	-	TRBJ2-7	TRBD2	CASSYSRGGSTYEQYF	TGTGCCAGCAGTTACTCAAGGGGAGGGAGTACCTACGAGCAGTACTTC
TRBV27	-	TRBJ2-7	TRBD2	CASSLVRRGVRELSEQYF	TGTGCCAGCAGTTTAGTGAGGAGAGGGGTGCGGGAGTTGTCCGAGCAGTACTTC
TRBV4-2	-	TRBJ2-3	TRBD2	CASSHSGLAGAGDTQYF	TGTGCCAGCAGCCATTCGGGACTAGCGGGAGCGGGGGATACGCAGTATTTT